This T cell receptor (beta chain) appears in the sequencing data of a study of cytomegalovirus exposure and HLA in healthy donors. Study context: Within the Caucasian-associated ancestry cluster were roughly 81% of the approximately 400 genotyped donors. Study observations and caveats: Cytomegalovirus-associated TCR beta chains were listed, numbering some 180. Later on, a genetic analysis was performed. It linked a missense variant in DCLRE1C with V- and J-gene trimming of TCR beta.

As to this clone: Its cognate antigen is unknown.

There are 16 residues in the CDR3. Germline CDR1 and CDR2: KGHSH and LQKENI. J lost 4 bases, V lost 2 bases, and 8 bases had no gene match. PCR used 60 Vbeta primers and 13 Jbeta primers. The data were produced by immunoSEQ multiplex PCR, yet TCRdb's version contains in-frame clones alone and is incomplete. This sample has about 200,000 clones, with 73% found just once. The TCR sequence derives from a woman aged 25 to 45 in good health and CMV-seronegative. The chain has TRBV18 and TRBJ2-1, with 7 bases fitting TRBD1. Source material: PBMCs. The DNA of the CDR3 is TGTGCCAGCTCACCAGTTGGACAGGTGAAATACAATGAGCAGTTCTTC. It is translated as CASSPVGQVKYNEQFF.